This passage covers 13 T cell receptor beta chains from one sample sequenced in a study of T cell clonality in common variable immunodeficiency. Data came from immunoSEQ multiplex PCR; TCRdb stores just in-frame clones and leaves some out. This sample comprises tens of thousands of clones, none seen once only. The specimen sequenced was peripheral blood mononuclear cells. Source of these receptors: a person aged 18 to 70 in good health.

The table lists this clone with many counts. The CDR3 end is not reached by the read, which stops 3 residues before it; the germline J gene fills it in. The rearrangement links TRBV7-9 to TRBJ2-3, with 10 bases lining up with TRBD1. V gave up 4 bases and J gave up 1 base; unmatched junction bases: 2. Germline-derived CDR1 and CDR2 are SEHNR and FQNEAQ (reference sequence). This CDR3 spans 15 amino acids. The covered CDR3 bases are TGTGCCAGCAGCTCAGGACAGGGGGGCACAGATACG. Its protein product is CASSSGQGGTDT. The whole CDR3 region reads CASSSGQGGTDTQYF.

In its sample, this clone was seen many times. The DNA ends 3 residues before the CDR3 does, and the rest of the CDR3 is filled in from the germline J gene. The chain combines TRBV10-1 with TRBJ2-7, with 12 positions matching TRBD1. The CDR3 extends over 15 amino acids. Germline CDR1 is WNHNN and CDR2 is SYGVQD (reference sequence). V gave up 7 bases and J gave up 0 bases; unmatched junction bases: 4. The CDR3 DNA, read in part, is TGCGCCAGCAATAAGGGACAGGGGGCCTCCTACGAG. This encodes CASNKGQGASYE. The full CDR3 protein reads CASNKGQGASYEQYF.

CDR3 DNA (partial): TGTGCCAGCAGTGAAGAGCCGGACAGGGAAACCTATGGC. This sequence encodes CASSEEPDRETYG. The whole CDR3 sequence reads CASSEEPDRETYGYTF. The chain employs TRBV2 and TRBJ1-2; 8 bases match TRBD1. The missing CDR3 end, 3 residues past where the read stops, is filled in from the germline J gene. Germline CDR1 SNHLY, CDR2 FYNNEI. This CDR3 spans 16 amino acids. The junction had 8 bases not matched to a gene; V was cut back by 1 base and J by 4 bases.

This clone showed up many times. The DNA ends 3 residues before the CDR3 does, and the rest of the CDR3 is filled in from the germline J gene. The chain joins TRBV24-1 to TRBJ2-7, with D possibly TRBD1 on 6 matching bases. Trimming pared 2 bases from V and 2 bases from J, leaving 12 bases between. Germline V gene data show CDR1 as KGHDR and CDR2 as SFDVKD. CDR3 size: 15 residues. The sequenced part of the CDR3 DNA is TGTGCCACCAGTGATTCCAGGGGCCCCCCCTACGAG. This translates into CATSDSRGPPYE. In full, the CDR3 is CATSDSRGPPYEQYF.

This clone was seen at least ten times. The CDR3 is cut off 3 residues early in the read; its end comes from the germline J gene. The chain uses TRBV5-5 and TRBJ2-3; D may be TRBD2 (6 bases). Germline CDR1 reads SGHKS; CDR2 reads YYEKEE (reference sequence). The CDR3 contains 13 residues. The covered CDR3 bases are TGTGCCAGCAGCTTGGCAGGAGGGGAGACG. Translated: CASSLAGGET. The CDR3 reads in full as CASSLAGGETQYF.

This clone was observed at least ten times. The CDR3 end lies 3 residues beyond the end of the read and is filled in from the germline J gene. The chain employs TRBV20-1 and TRBJ2-1, with D possibly matching TRBD1 (5 bases). Germline-derived CDR1 and CDR2 are DFQATT and SNEGSKA (reference sequence). V lost 3 bases to trimming and J lost 9 bases, with 9 bases between them. This CDR3 region has 11 residues. The sequenced CDR3 bases are TGCAGTGCTAGGGCAGGGTCTGAG. Translating it yields CSARAGSE. The whole CDR3 protein is CSARAGSEQFF.

Turning to this clone: The read halts 3 residues ahead of the CDR3 end, with the missing end drawn from the germline J gene. The chain is built from TRBV5-1 and TRBJ2-4; no clear D. The length of the CDR3 is 14 residues. Germline V gene lookup returns CDR1 SGHRS and CDR2 YFSETQ. This CDR3 is CASSLESSNYGQYF. CDR3 bases read: TGCGCCAGCAGCTTGGAATCGAGTAACTATGGT. Variable domain in full (rest from reference TRBV5-1 and TRBJ2-4): KAGVTQTPRYLIKTRGQQVTLSCSPISGHRSVSWYQQTPGQGLQFLFEYFSETQRNKGNFPGRFSGRQFSNSRSEMNVSTLELGDSALYLCASSLESSNYGQYFGAGTRLSVL.

This clone was recorded many times. The read comes to an end 3 residues before the CDR3 does, leaving the germline J gene to fill in the end. The chain recombines TRBV12-3 or TRBV12-4 with TRBJ2-3, with TRBD2 identical over 9 bases. V lost 5 bases, J lost 0 bases, and 12 bases stayed unmatched. This CDR3 spans 18 amino acids. CDR3 DNA (partial): TGTGCCAGCAGTGCTCAAGCGGGGGGCGGAATAAGCACAGATACG. Amino acid sequence: CASSAQAGGGISTDT. The complete CDR3 sequence is CASSAQAGGGISTDTQYF.

This clone was observed many times. The missing CDR3 end, 3 residues past where the read stops, is filled in from the germline J gene. V gene TRBV3-1 (or the pseudogene TRBV3-2) combines with J gene TRBJ2-7; possible D gene TRBD1, 5 bases. The CDR3 consists of 16 residues. V was shortened by 0 bases and J by 3 bases, with 15 bases between the two germline ends. The germline V gene has CDR1 LGHDT and CDR2 YNNKEL (reference sequence). The CDR3 DNA, read in part, is TGTGCCAGCAGCCAAGATCAGGACACTACGGTCTACGAG. As protein: CASSQDQDTTVYE. The full CDR3 protein reads CASSQDQDTTVYEQYF.

This clone has a count of ten or more. From the germline J gene comes the end of the CDR3, since the read stops 3 residues before it. The chain carries TRBV2 and TRBJ1-1, with a tentative D call TRBD1 (5 bases). Germline V CDR1 and CDR2: SNHLY, FYNNEI. The CDR3 runs 11 residues. CDR3 bases read: TGTGCCAGCAGTGGACAGAGCGAA. Encoded protein: CASSGQSE. The complete CDR3 reads CASSGQSEAFF. The full variable domain, rest sourced from reference TRBV2 and TRBJ1-1, is EPEVTQTPSHQVTQMGQEVILRCVPISNHLYFYWYRQILGQKVEFLVSFYNNEISEKSEIFDDQFSVERPDGSNFTLKIRSTKLEDSAMYFCASSGQSEAFFGQGTRLTVV.

This clone was counted at least ten times. The part of the CDR3 DNA that was read is TGCAGTGCTATCGGGGACTCCGGGACTAGCTCCTACGAG. It yields the protein CSAIGDSGTSSYE. The whole CDR3 protein is CSAIGDSGTSSYEQYF. The V and J genes are TRBV20-1 and TRBJ2-7, with 8 positions matching TRBD2. The CDR3 goes on 3 residues after the read ends, and that part is filled in from the germline J gene. The CDR3 consists of 16 residues. Germline CDR1 is DFQATT and CDR2 is SNEGSKA (reference sequence). After removal of 4 bases from V and 0 bases from J, the junction contained 11 bases not matched to a gene.

This clone was seen repeatedly, ten times or more. Coverage ceases 3 residues before the CDR3 finishes, and the germline J gene fills in the end. V is TRBV24-1 and J is TRBJ2-5; D is unclear. The V gene's germline CDR1 is KGHDR and CDR2 SFDVKD. The CDR3 runs to 13 residues. V shed 9 bases and J shed 5 bases, with 15 bases lying between them. CDR3 sequence reads: CATPTPPRETQYF. CDR3 DNA, as far as it was read: TGTGCCACCCCGACTCCCCCGCGGGAGACC.

This clone was found many times. Read data end 3 residues before the CDR3 end; the end is taken from the germline J gene. This sequence joins TRBV11-3 and TRBJ2-2, with TRBD1 matching 9 bases. The germline CDR1 and CDR2 sequences are SGHNT and YENEEA. Trimming cost V 5 bases and J 6 bases; bases outside gene matches: 7. This CDR3 region has 15 residues. CDR3 amino acids: CASSRDRADAGELFF. Incomplete CDR3 DNA: TGTGCCAGCAGCCGGGACAGGGCGGACGCCGGGGAG.